A selection of T cell receptor beta chains follows, all from one sample in a study of shared clonotypes between healthy human individuals. Using immunoSEQ multiplex PCR, the repertoire was profiled, and TCRdb retains in-frame clones only, with some absent. Of nearly 2 million clones listed, 85% to 95% are singletons. The material sequenced was naive CD8+ T cells sorted from blood. The receptors derive from a man aged 18 to 35 in good health. Each CDR3 is given with its conserved first and last residue. The D gene is left open where the match is weak.

NA	TRBV6-6	TRBJ2-7	CASRLAGAYEQYF	TGTGCCAGCAGACTTGCCGGGGCCTACGAGCAGTACTTC
TRBD1	TRBV28	TRBJ1-6	CASSIQGAGYSPLHF	TGTGCCAGCAGTATACAGGGGGCAGGTTATTCACCCCTCCACTTT
NA	TRBV6-5	TRBJ2-5	CASSYSGDPDRETQYF	TGTGCCAGCAGTTACTCAGGGGACCCGGATCGAGAGACCCAGTACTTC
NA	TRBV19	TRBJ2-5	CASSSSSGGGGETQYF	TGTGCCAGTAGTAGCTCTAGCGGAGGGGGAGGGGAGACCCAGTACTTC
NA	TRBV5-5	TRBJ1-2	CASSSSAYGYTF	TGTGCCAGCAGCTCCTCAGCATATGGCTACACCTTC
NA	TRBV5-6	TRBJ1-1	CASSWDGTEAFF	TGTGCCAGCAGCTGGGATGGCACTGAAGCTTTCTTT
NA	TRBV7-2	TRBJ1-2	CASSPPAPYGYTF	TGTGCCAGCAGCCCGCCCGCCCCGTATGGCTACACCTTC
NA	TRBV6-1	TRBJ1-2	CASSEGWETGYTF	TGTGCCAGCAGTGAAGGGTGGGAAACCGGCTACACCTTC
TRBD1	TRBV27	TRBJ2-2	CASSFRDSTGELFF	TGTGCCAGCAGTTTCAGGGACAGCACCGGGGAGCTGTTTTTT
NA	TRBV6-1	TRBJ1-1	CASSIGGANTEAFF	TGTGCCAGCAGCATAGGGGGGGCGAACACTGAAGCTTTCTTT
NA	TRBV27	TRBJ1-1	CASSRGGMNTEAFF	TGTGCCAGCAGCAGAGGGGGGATGAACACTGAAGCTTTCTTT
TRBD1	TRBV4-2	TRBJ2-2	CASSDRDGNTGELFF	TGTGCCAGCAGCGACAGGGACGGTAACACCGGGGAGCTGTTTTTT
TRBD2	TRBV7-9	TRBJ2-3	CASSSLAGTDTQYF	TGTGCCAGCAGTTCACTAGCGGGCACAGATACGCAGTATTTT
TRBD2	TRBV5-4	TRBJ2-1	CASSWGTSNEQFF	TGTGCCAGCAGCTGGGGGACTAGCAATGAGCAGTTCTTC